The clone carrying this T cell receptor (beta chain) was seen just once. Original methodology: Cell counts per sample came from amplifying reference gene primers. Method: immunoSEQ multiplex PCR; TCRdb's copy keeps in-frame clones and lacks some. V, J and clone size are taken as reported in that table, and D and trimming were inferred from the DNA itself. The sample has 55,000 to 70,000 clones; about four fifths are singletons. These data originate in a study of blood T cell repertoires in COVID-19. Background on the study: Sites across the United States, Italy and Spain contributed samples from acute and convalescent COVID-19. From T cells, B-cell-depleted T cells, or PBMCs came the material, which was cDNA or gDNA.

The V and J ends lost 2 bases and 4 bases respectively, with 25 bases between them. The CDR3 consists of 18 residues. CDR1 is SGHDT and CDR2 is YYEEEE in the germline V gene. The material sequenced was peripheral blood. The chain uses TRBV5-6 and TRBJ2-7; perhaps TRBD2 as D (6 bases). This sequence was found in a woman aged 60 to 75 with acute or convalescent COVID-19. In DNA, the CDR3 is TGTGCCAGCAGCTTTGTTACTGGGGACTGGTCCGGAAGGTACGAGCAGTACTTC. Its protein is CASSFVTGDWSGRYEQYF.